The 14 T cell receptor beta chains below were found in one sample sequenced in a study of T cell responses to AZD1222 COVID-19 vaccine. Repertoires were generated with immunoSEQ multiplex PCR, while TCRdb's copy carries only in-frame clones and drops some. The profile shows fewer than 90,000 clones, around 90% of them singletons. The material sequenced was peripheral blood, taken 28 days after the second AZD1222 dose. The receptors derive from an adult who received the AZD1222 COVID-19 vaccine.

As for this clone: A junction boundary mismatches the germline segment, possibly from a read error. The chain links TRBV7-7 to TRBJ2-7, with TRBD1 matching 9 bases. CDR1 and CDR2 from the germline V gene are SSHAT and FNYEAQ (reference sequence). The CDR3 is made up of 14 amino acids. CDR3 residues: CASSPGQGTYEQYF. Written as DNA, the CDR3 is TGTGCTAGCAGCCCGGGACAGGGAACCTACGAGCAGTACTTC.

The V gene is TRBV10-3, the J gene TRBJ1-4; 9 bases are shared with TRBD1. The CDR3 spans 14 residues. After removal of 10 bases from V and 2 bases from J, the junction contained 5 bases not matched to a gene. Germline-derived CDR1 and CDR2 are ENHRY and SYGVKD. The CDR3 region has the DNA TGTGCCACTTCCGGGACAGGGACTAATGAAAAACTGTTTTTT. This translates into CATSGTGTNEKLFF.

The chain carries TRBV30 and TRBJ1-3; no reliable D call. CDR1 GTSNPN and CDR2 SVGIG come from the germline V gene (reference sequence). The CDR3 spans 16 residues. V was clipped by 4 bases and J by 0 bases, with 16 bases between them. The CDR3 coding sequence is TGTGCCTGGACTATACCCGGCAGGATCTCTGGAAACACCATATATTTT. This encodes CAWTIPGRISGNTIYF. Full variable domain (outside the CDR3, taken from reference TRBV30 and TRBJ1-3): SQTIHQWPATLVQPVGSPLSLECTVEGTSNPNLYWYRQAAGRGLQLLFYSVGIGQISSEVPQNLSASRPQDRQFILSSKKLLLSDSGFYLCAWTIPGRISGNTIYFGEGSWLTVV.

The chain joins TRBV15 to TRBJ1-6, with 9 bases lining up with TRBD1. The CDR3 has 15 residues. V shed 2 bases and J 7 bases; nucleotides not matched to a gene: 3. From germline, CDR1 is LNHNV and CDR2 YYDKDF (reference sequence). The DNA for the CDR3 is TGTGCCACCAGCAGAACCGGGACAGGGAATTCACCCCTCCACTTT. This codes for CATSRTGTGNSPLHF.

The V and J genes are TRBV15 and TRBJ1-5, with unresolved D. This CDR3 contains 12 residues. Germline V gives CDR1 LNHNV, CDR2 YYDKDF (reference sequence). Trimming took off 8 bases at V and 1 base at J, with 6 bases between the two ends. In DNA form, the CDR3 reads TGTGCCACCGCTGACAGCAATCAGCCCCAGCATTTT. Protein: CATADSNQPQHF.

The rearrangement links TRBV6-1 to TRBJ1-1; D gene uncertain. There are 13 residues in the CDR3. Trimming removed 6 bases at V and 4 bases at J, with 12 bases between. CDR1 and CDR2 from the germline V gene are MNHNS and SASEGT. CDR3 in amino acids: CASRTVWGTEAFF. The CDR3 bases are TGTGCCAGCAGAACGGTCTGGGGCACTGAAGCTTTCTTT.

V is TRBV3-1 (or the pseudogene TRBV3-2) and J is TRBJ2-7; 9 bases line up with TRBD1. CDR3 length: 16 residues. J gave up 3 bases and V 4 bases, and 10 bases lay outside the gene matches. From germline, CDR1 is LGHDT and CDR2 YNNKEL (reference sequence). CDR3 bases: TGTGCCAGCAGCCGAAACACAGGGGGCGCCTACTACGAGCAGTACTTC. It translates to CASSRNTGGAYYEQYF.

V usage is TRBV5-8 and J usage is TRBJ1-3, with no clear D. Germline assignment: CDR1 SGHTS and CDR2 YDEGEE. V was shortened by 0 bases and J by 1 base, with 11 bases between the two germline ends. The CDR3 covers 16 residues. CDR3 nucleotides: TGTGCCAGCAGCTTGGCCTTTGTGTCTTCTGGAAACACCATATATTTT. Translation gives CASSLAFVSSGNTIYF.

The CDR3 DNA sequence: TGCGCCAGCAGCCCCGGACAGGGGGTCTCACCCCTCCACTTT. It is translated as CASSPGQGVSPLHF. The V call is TRBV5-1, the J call TRBJ1-6; 10 bases fit TRBD1. Unmatched junction bases numbered 5, after V lost 4 bases and J lost 10 bases. The CDR3 is 14 residues long. CDR1 and CDR2 (germline): SGHRS, YFSETQ.

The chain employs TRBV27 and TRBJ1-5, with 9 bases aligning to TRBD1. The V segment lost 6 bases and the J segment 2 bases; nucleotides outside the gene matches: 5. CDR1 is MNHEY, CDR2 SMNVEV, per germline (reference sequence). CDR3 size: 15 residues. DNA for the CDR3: TGTGCCAGCAGCTGGACAGGGGCCGGCAATCAGCCCCAGCATTTT. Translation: CASSWTGAGNQPQHF.

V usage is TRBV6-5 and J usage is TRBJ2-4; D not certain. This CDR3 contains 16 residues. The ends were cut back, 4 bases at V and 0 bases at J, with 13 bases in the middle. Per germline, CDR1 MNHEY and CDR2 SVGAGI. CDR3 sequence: CASSWRFQIAKNIQYF. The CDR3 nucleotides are TGTGCCAGCAGTTGGAGATTCCAGATAGCCAAAAACATTCAGTACTTC.

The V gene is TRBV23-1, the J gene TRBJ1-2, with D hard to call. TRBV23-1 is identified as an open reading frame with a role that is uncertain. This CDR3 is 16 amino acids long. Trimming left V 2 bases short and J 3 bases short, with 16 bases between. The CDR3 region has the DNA TGCGCCAGCAGTCAAGTGAACGCGGCAACGCACTATGGCTACACCTTC. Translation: CASSQVNAATHYGYTF.

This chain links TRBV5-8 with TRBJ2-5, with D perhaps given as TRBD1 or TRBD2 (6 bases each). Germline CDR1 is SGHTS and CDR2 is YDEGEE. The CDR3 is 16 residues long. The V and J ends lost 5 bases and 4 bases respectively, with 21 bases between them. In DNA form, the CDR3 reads TGTGCCAGCAGTAATTCGGAGGGGGAAGGGGTAGAGACCCAGTACTTC. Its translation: CASSNSEGEGVETQYF.

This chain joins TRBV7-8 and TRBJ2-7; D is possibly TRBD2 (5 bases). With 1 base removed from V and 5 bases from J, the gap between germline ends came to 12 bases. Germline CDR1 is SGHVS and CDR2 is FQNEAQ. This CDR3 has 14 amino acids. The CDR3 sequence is CASSLGSRRNEQYF. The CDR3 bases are TGTGCCAGCAGCTTAGGTAGCAGGAGGAACGAGCAGTACTTC.